The 22 T cell receptor beta chains below come from one sample, sequenced in a study of cytomegalovirus exposure and HLA in healthy donors. TCRdb's copy holds only in-frame clones and misses some; the assay was immunoSEQ multiplex PCR. The data contain 130,000 or so clones, 70% to 90% of them singletons. The source material was PBMCs. The receptor source for this set is a woman younger than 45 in good health and CMV-seropositive.

CDR3 DNA: TGTGCCAGTAGAACGAAGACTAGCGGGAGGTGGGAGCAGTTCTTC. This sequence encodes CASRTKTSGRWEQFF. V usage is TRBV19 and J usage is TRBJ2-1; TRBD2 matches at 13 bases. The CDR3 is made up of 15 amino acids. With V trimmed by 6 bases and J by 10 bases, 9 bases remained unmatched. CDR1 is LNHDA, CDR2 SQIVND, per germline (reference sequence).

The chain recombines TRBV2 with TRBJ2-5, with D possibly being TRBD1 (6 bases). The CDR3 covers 15 residues. Trimming removed 4 bases at V and 2 bases at J, with 14 bases between. Germline CDR1 and CDR2: SNHLY and FYNNEI. The CDR3 reads CASSAPARGQETQYF. As DNA, the CDR3 is TGTGCCAGCAGTGCTCCGGCTAGGGGGCAAGAGACCCAGTACTTC.

This chain's CDR3 is CASRTGGVHEQYF. Written as DNA, the CDR3 is TGTGCCAGCCGGACAGGGGGCGTCCACGAGCAGTACTTC. The V call is TRBV2, the J call TRBJ2-7; 11 positions agree with TRBD1. The V and J ends lost 8 bases and 5 bases, in that order; junction bases with no gene match: 5. Germline-derived CDR1 and CDR2 are SNHLY and FYNNEI. The length of the CDR3 is 13 residues. Full variable domain (rest looked up from reference TRBV2 and TRBJ2-7): EPEVTQTPSHQVTQMGQEVILRCVPISNHLYFYWYRQILGQKVEFLVSFYNNEISEKSEIFDDQFSVERPDGSNFTLKIRSTKLEDSAMYFCASRTGGVHEQYFGPGTRLTVT.

Worth noting for this clone: The junction departs from germline at one end; a sequencing error may be responsible. The chain has TRBV2 and TRBJ2-1; 12 nucleotides match TRBD2. The germline gives CDR1 SNHLY, CDR2 FYNNEI. There are 18 residues in the CDR3. In DNA, the CDR3 is TGTGCCAGCAGAGAAGCTCTGACAGAGACTAGCGGGGGAGATGAGCAGTTCTTC. It translates to CASREALTETSGGDEQFF.

The chain combines TRBV30 with TRBJ2-3; 9 positions match TRBD2. With 2 bases clipped from V and 2 bases from J, the junction kept 14 bases outside the gene matches. CDR1 and CDR2 from the germline V gene are GTSNPN and SVGIG (reference sequence). The CDR3 loop spans 18 amino acids. The CDR3 nucleotides read TGTGCCTGGAGTAAGGGCTTGGCGGGAGGGCATTACACAGATACGCAGTATTTT. Encoded protein: CAWSKGLAGGHYTDTQYF.

The chain employs TRBV18 and TRBJ1-2, with D possibly being TRBD1 (6 bases). Germline V gives CDR1 KGHSH, CDR2 LQKENI. This CDR3 is built from 15 residues. V lost 4 bases, J lost 5 bases, and 17 bases lay in between. The CDR3 DNA reads TGTGCCAGCTCACTCGAATACAGGGTGGAGTATGGCTACACCTTC. Protein product: CASSLEYRVEYGYTF.

This chain joins TRBV15 and TRBJ1-3; D ambiguous. Germline V gene lookup returns CDR1 LNHNV and CDR2 YYDKDF (reference sequence). The CDR3 extends over 17 amino acids. V was cut by 0 bases and J by 0 bases, with 12 bases left in between. CDR3 in DNA: TGTGCCACCAGCAGAGATTTAGAGAGTGACTCTGGAAACACCATATATTTT. It encodes CATSRDLESDSGNTIYF.

V gene TRBV6-1 combines with J gene TRBJ2-1; possible D gene TRBD1, 8 bases. Germline loops: CDR1 MNHNS, CDR2 SASEGT. The CDR3 is 13 residues long. Trimming pared 5 bases from V and 9 bases from J, leaving 14 bases between. The CDR3 DNA reads TGTGCCAGCAGTTCGACAGGGGAGGGTGAGCAGTTCTTC. Translation: CASSSTGEGEQFF.

This clone was picked up a small number of times. J is TRBJ1-2 and V is TRBV2; D is uncertain. In germline, CDR1 is SNHLY, CDR2 FYNNEI. Trimming left V 3 bases short and J 4 bases short, with 6 bases between. CDR3 length equals 12 residues. The CDR3 DNA is TGTGCCAGCAGTGACGGGAGCTATGGCTACACCTTC. Translated, it gives CASSDGSYGYTF.

This clone was observed a single time. The rearrangement uses TRBV2 and TRBJ2-1; weak D call: TRBD1 (8 bases). V dropped 9 bases and J dropped 5 bases, with 17 bases sitting between them. The CDR3 length is 14 residues. Looked up from germline, CDR1 is SNHLY and CDR2 is FYNNEI. CDR3 loop: CASQDRAGDNEQFF. CDR3 bases: TGTGCCAGTCAGGACAGGGCGGGGGACAATGAGCAGTTCTTC.

The DNA for the CDR3 is TGTGCCAGCAGCTTGTCGGGGGGGCACGAGCAGTACTTC. Translation: CASSLSGGHEQYF. The chain carries TRBV5-6 and TRBJ2-7; TRBD2 aligns across 8 bases. The CDR3 spans 13 residues. CDR1 and CDR2 from the germline V gene are SGHDT and YYEEEE. V was pared by 1 base and J by 5 bases, with 2 bases of the junction left unmatched. Full variable domain (outside the CDR3, taken from reference TRBV5-6 and TRBJ2-7): DAGVTQSPTHLIKTRGQQVTLRCSPKSGHDTVSWYQQALGQGPQFIFQYYEEEERQRGNFPDRFSGHQFPNYSSELNVNALLLGDSALYLCASSLSGGHEQYFGPGTRLTVT.

The chain has TRBV6-5 and TRBJ1-3; D unclear. V shed 4 bases and J shed 0 bases, with 7 bases lying between them. Germline V gene data show CDR1 as MNHEY and CDR2 as SVGAGI. This CDR3 spans 14 amino acids. The CDR3 nucleotides are TGTGCCAGCAGTTCAGGATACTCTGGAAACACCATATATTTT. This sequence encodes CASSSGYSGNTIYF.

This chain links TRBV7-6 with TRBJ1-2; D call uncertain. The CDR3 is 14 residues long. Trimming removed 1 base at V and 8 bases at J, with 14 bases between. CDR1 SGHVS and CDR2 FNYEAQ come from the germline V gene. The CDR3 sequence is CASSLGSYAGGYTF. In nucleotides, the CDR3 is TGTGCCAGCAGCTTAGGATCGTACGCAGGAGGCTACACCTTC.

The chain joins TRBV5-4 to TRBJ2-3; 12 bases map to TRBD2. The CDR3 is made up of 19 amino acids. Germline CDR1 reads SGHNT; CDR2 reads YYREEE (reference sequence). V gave up 0 bases and J gave up 0 bases; unmatched junction bases: 8. CDR3 amino acids: CASSLVLAGGPLSTDTQYF. The DNA for the CDR3 is TGTGCCAGCAGCTTGGTTCTAGCGGGAGGGCCGTTGAGCACAGATACGCAGTATTTT.

The chain recombines TRBV7-9 with TRBJ1-2, with 8 bases lining up with TRBD1. Germline CDR1 is SEHNR and CDR2 is FQNEAQ (reference sequence). Losses at the gene ends were 4 bases for V and 8 bases for J; bases not matched to a gene: 9. This CDR3 comprises 14 residues. The CDR3 protein is CASSSEAGTGGYTF. CDR3 nucleotide sequence: TGTGCCAGCAGCTCGGAAGCTGGGACAGGCGGCTACACCTTC. The full variable domain, its missing parts supplied by reference TRBV7-9 and TRBJ1-2, is DTGVSQNPRHKITKRGQNVTFRCDPISEHNRLYWYRQTLGQGPEFLTYFQNEAQLEKSRLLSDRFSAERPKGSFSTLEIQRTEQGDSAMYLCASSSEAGTGGYTFGSGTRLTVV.

V usage is TRBV5-4 and J usage is TRBJ2-1; TRBD2 might be the D (6 bases). Trimming took 3 bases from V and 15 from J, leaving 19 bases between them. The germline V gene has CDR1 SGHNT and CDR2 YYREEE (reference sequence). CDR3 length: 13 residues. Here the CDR3 DNA reads TGTGCCAGCAGCTACGTAGGGACTCCGAGGAGGTTCTTC. This gives the protein CASSYVGTPRRFF.

The chain uses TRBV6-1 and TRBJ1-4; 7 bases match TRBD1. With V trimmed by 1 base and J by 7 bases, 12 bases remained unmatched. Germline CDR1 and CDR2: MNHNS and SASEGT. The CDR3 totals 17 residues. The CDR3 DNA reads TGTGCCAGCAGTGAAGGGGTGTCAGGGGGGCTTGGTGAAAAACTGTTTTTT. The encoded protein is CASSEGVSGGLGEKLFF.

The CDR3 loop is CASSPDRVRGGGEQYF. CDR3 in DNA: TGTGCCAGCAGCCCCGACAGGGTAAGGGGAGGCGGCGAGCAGTACTTC. The V gene is TRBV7-9, the J gene TRBJ2-7, with D possibly TRBD1 on 7 matching bases. There are 16 residues in the CDR3. Trimming took off 5 bases at V and 6 bases at J, with 23 bases between the two ends. The germline CDR1 and CDR2 sequences are SEHNR and FQNEAQ (reference sequence).

The table lists this clone with a few counts. The chain couples TRBV19 to TRBJ1-1, with D maybe TRBD1 (6 bases). V was shortened by 3 bases and J by 6 bases, with 11 bases between the two germline ends. The length of the CDR3 is 13 residues. Germline loops: CDR1 LNHDA, CDR2 SQIVND (reference sequence). The CDR3 reads CASSIQQGAEAFF. As DNA, the CDR3 is TGTGCCAGTAGTATCCAACAGGGCGCTGAAGCTTTCTTT.

The chain is built from TRBV27 and TRBJ2-7; weak D call: TRBD1 (5 bases). The CDR3 length is 15 residues. Germline CDR1 is MNHEY and CDR2 is SMNVEV (reference sequence). The V gene lost 5 bases and the J gene lost 3 bases, with 17 bases spanning the gap. CDR3 nucleotides: TGTGCCAGCAGTCCCAGACCCGGACACATCTACGAGCAGTACTTC. Protein sequence: CASSPRPGHIYEQYF.

V and J are TRBV28 and TRBJ1-2, with D perhaps TRBD1 (6 bases). This CDR3 comprises 13 residues. The germline V gene has CDR1 MDHEN and CDR2 SYDVKM. V dropped 6 bases and J dropped 7 bases, with 15 bases sitting between them. CDR3 amino acids: CASRQQGFGGYTF. CDR3 in DNA: TGTGCCAGCAGACAGCAGGGGTTTGGTGGCTACACCTTC.

The genes are TRBV5-6 and TRBJ2-2; the D gene is possibly TRBD2 (5 bases). V lost 4 bases, J lost 7 bases, and 11 bases lay in between. Per germline, CDR1 SGHDT and CDR2 YYEEEE. CDR3 size: 13 residues. DNA of the CDR3: TGTGCCAGCAGCCACCTCGGAGGCGGGGAGCTGTTTTTT. Translating it yields CASSHLGGGELFF. Full variable domain (missing parts from reference TRBV5-6 and TRBJ2-2): DAGVTQSPTHLIKTRGQQVTLRCSPKSGHDTVSWYQQALGQGPQFIFQYYEEEERQRGNFPDRFSGHQFPNYSSELNVNALLLGDSALYLCASSHLGGGELFFGEGSRLTVL.